This T cell receptor beta chain was identified during a study of cytomegalovirus exposure and HLA in healthy donors. This table comes from immunoSEQ multiplex PCR, and its TCRdb copy is limited to in-frame clones, with some not included. The sample has 250,000 to 300,000 clones; nearly 90% are singletons. Germline V gives CDR1 MGHRA, CDR2 YSYEKL. The CDR3 extends over 14 amino acids. Trimming took off 0 bases at V and 3 bases at J, with 5 bases between the two ends. For this clone: Its antigen is currently unknown.

Study conclusions and caveats: A few chains tied to CMV proved CMV antigen-specific in vitro. The study flagged 150 to 200 TCR beta chains as cytomegalovirus-associated.

The source of this sequence is a woman aged 18-35 years in good health and CMV-seronegative. The chain has TRBV4-1 and TRBJ2-2, with D unclear. The material sequenced was PBMCs. CDR3 sequence (DNA): TGCGCCAGCAGCCAAGATTCCGACACCGGGGAGCTGTTTTTT. Encoded protein: CASSQDSDTGELFF.